This is a list of T cell receptor beta chains from one sample in a study of T-cell reconstitution after alpha-beta-depleted transplantation in children. TCRdb passed the PCR reads through MiXCR, listing each CDR3 protein once. The table shows roughly 200,000 distinct CDR3 sequences, with around 9.6% occurring only once. This specimen consisted of PBMCs from the stem cell graft donor, obtained from the stem cell graft. The source of these receptors is a human donor who donated a stem cell graft to a child with acute lymphoblastic leukemia. Each CDR3 is given with its conserved first and last residue. The D gene is left open where the match is weak. Expanded clones get a size class; other rows say once, few or many, or leave the size out.

D gene: .
V gene: TRBV5-4
J gene: TRBJ2-1
clone size: .
CDR3 DNA: TGTGCCAGCAGCGCAGGACCCCTGCCTACCTACAATGAGCAGTTCTTC
CDR3 protein: CASSAGPLPTYNEQFF

D gene: .
V gene: TRBV24-1
J gene: TRBJ2-1
clone size: many
CDR3 DNA: TGTGCCACCAGTGACCCAACCGGGCCTGACAATGAGCAGTTCTTC
CDR3 protein: CATSDPTGPDNEQFF

D gene: .
V gene: TRBV3-1
J gene: TRBJ2-7
clone size: few
CDR3 DNA: TGTGCCAGCAGCCTTATCTCCGCGGACCCGACTTACGAGCAGTACTTC
CDR3 protein: CASSLISADPTYEQYF

D gene: TRBD2
V gene: TRBV7-9
J gene: TRBJ2-3
clone size: many
CDR3 DNA: TGTGCCAGCAGCCCGACTAGCGGGGGGGCCTACACAGATACGCAGTATTTT
CDR3 protein: CASSPTSGGAYTDTQYF

D gene: .
V gene: TRBV6-5
J gene: TRBJ2-5
clone size: many
CDR3 DNA: TGTGCCAGCAGTCGCGGCGGTAGCGGCTACCAAGAGACCCAGTACTTC
CDR3 protein: CASSRGGSGYQETQYF

D gene: .
V gene: TRBV4-2
J gene: TRBJ1-5
clone size: many
CDR3 DNA: TGTGCCAGCAGCCAAGATAACGGGGCGGACAGCAATCAGCCCCAGCATTTT
CDR3 protein: CASSQDNGADSNQPQHF

D gene: .
V gene: TRBV27
J gene: TRBJ2-2
clone size: many
CDR3 DNA: TGTGCCAGCACCAAACAGGCGGGGTGGAACACCGGGGAGCTGTTTTTT
CDR3 protein: CASTKQAGWNTGELFF

D gene: .
V gene: TRBV20-1
J gene: TRBJ1-1
clone size: many
CDR3 DNA: TGCAGTGCGCCCATTAACGGGGTCCCTGAAGCTTTCTTT
CDR3 protein: CSAPINGVPEAFF

D gene: TRBD1
V gene: TRBV5-1
J gene: TRBJ2-5
clone size: .
CDR3 DNA: TGCGCCAGCAGCCGGGCTCCGGGACAGGGGGCTGGGGAGACCCAGTACTTC
CDR3 protein: CASSRAPGQGAGETQYF

D gene: TRBD2
V gene: TRBV6-5
J gene: TRBJ2-1
clone size: many
CDR3 DNA: TGTGCCAGCAGTTACTCGGGACTAGCGGGGGTATACAATGAGCAGTTCTTC
CDR3 protein: CASSYSGLAGVYNEQFF

D gene: .
V gene: TRBV5-8
J gene: TRBJ2-7
clone size: few
CDR3 DNA: TGTGCCAGCACCCCCCCGGCACAATCCTACGAGCAGTACTTC
CDR3 protein: CASTPPAQSYEQYF

D gene: .
V gene: TRBV9
J gene: TRBJ1-2
clone size: .
CDR3 DNA: TGTGCCAGCAGCGTAGCAGGCAAGGGGGATAACTATGGCTACACCTTC
CDR3 protein: CASSVAGKGDNYGYTF

D gene: .
V gene: TRBV12-3/TRBV12-4
J gene: TRBJ1-2
clone size: .
CDR3 DNA: TGTGCCAGCGGACCCCATGTAGGGACGGCATATGGCTACACCTTC
CDR3 protein: CASGPHVGTAYGYTF

D gene: .
V gene: TRBV5-5
J gene: TRBJ2-5
clone size: .
CDR3 DNA: TGTGCCAGCAGCCCAAGGGACGGGCAAGAGACCCAGTACTTC
CDR3 protein: CASSPRDGQETQYF

D gene: .
V gene: TRBV6-5
J gene: TRBJ1-5
clone size: few
CDR3 DNA: TGTGCCAGCAGTCGTGCTGGGGCAGGGAGTCTTAGTAGCAATCAGCCCCAGCATTTT
CDR3 protein: CASSRAGAGSLSSNQPQHF

D gene: TRBD1
V gene: TRBV6-5
J gene: TRBJ1-2
clone size: .
CDR3 DNA: TGTGCCAGCAGTTACGGACAGGTTAACTATGGCTACACCTTC
CDR3 protein: CASSYGQVNYGYTF

D gene: .
V gene: TRBV30
J gene: TRBJ1-2
clone size: few
CDR3 DNA: TGTGCCTGCCGAGACTTGGTGAGGGTCTATGGCTACACCTTC
CDR3 protein: CACRDLVRVYGYTF

D gene: TRBD1
V gene: TRBV5-6
J gene: TRBJ1-4
clone size: .
CDR3 DNA: TGTGCCAGCCACCAGGGGGCTGGTGAAAAACTGTTTTTT
CDR3 protein: CASHQGAGEKLFF

D gene: .
V gene: TRBV7-9
J gene: TRBJ1-4
clone size: .
CDR3 DNA: TGTGCCAGCAGCTCAAGGGGGGCTGATGAAAAACTGTTTTTT
CDR3 protein: CASSSRGADEKLFF

D gene: TRBD1
V gene: TRBV10-3
J gene: TRBJ1-1
clone size: .
CDR3 DNA: TGTGCCATCAGTGTTGAGGGGGCGAACACTGAAGCTTTCTTT
CDR3 protein: CAISVEGANTEAFF

D gene: .
V gene: TRBV3-1
J gene: TRBJ1-1
clone size: many
CDR3 DNA: TGTGCCAGCAGCCCTTCCTTTGCGGAGAACACTGAAGCTTTCTTT
CDR3 protein: CASSPSFAENTEAFF

D gene: .
V gene: TRBV4-3
J gene: TRBJ1-4
clone size: few
CDR3 DNA: TGCGCCAGCAGCCGAGGAGCCGTTAATGAAAAACTGTTTTTT
CDR3 protein: CASSRGAVNEKLFF

D gene: .
V gene: TRBV20-1
J gene: TRBJ1-3
clone size: few
CDR3 DNA: TGCAGTGCTAGTGTTGGGAACAGTCCGGCAGCCAACACCATATATTTT
CDR3 protein: CSASVGNSPAANTIYF

D gene: .
V gene: TRBV5-1
J gene: TRBJ2-7
clone size: many
CDR3 DNA: TGCGCCAGCAGCTTGAAGGGGTCCGGCTACGAGCAGTACTTC
CDR3 protein: CASSLKGSGYEQYF

D gene: .
V gene: TRBV7-2
J gene: TRBJ1-2
clone size: .
CDR3 DNA: TGTGCCAGCAGCCTTCCGGGACGGTCATATGGCTACACCTTC
CDR3 protein: CASSLPGRSYGYTF

D gene: .
V gene: TRBV7-2
J gene: TRBJ1-5
clone size: once
CDR3 DNA: TGTGCCAGCAGCCCGTACAGTAGCAATCAGCCCCAGCATTTT
CDR3 protein: CASSPYSSNQPQHF